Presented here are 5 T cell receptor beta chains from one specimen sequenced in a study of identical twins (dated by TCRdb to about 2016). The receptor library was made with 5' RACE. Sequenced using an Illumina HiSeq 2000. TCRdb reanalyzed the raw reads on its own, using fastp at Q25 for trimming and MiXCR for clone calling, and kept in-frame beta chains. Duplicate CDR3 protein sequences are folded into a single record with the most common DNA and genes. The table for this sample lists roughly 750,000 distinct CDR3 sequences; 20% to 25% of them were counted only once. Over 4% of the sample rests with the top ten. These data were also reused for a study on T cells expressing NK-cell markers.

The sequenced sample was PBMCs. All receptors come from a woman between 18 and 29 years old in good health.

CDR3 protein: CASSQRGRGTDTQYF. DNA of the CDR3: TGTGCCAGCAGCCAAAGGGGCAGGGGCACAGATACGCAGTATTTT. This rearrangement joins TRBV7-3 to TRBJ2-3; maybe TRBD1 (5 bases). The V end lost 5 bases, the J end lost 1 base, and 13 bases lay between the germline ends. There are 15 residues in the CDR3. Germline CDR1 is SGHTA and CDR2 is FQGTGA.

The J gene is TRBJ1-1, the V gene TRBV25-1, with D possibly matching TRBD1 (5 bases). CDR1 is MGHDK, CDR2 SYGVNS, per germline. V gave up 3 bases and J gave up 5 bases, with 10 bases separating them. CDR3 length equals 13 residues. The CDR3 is CASSDPSGTEAFF. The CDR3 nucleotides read TGTGCCAGCAGTGATCCTTCAGGGACTGAAGCTTTCTTT.

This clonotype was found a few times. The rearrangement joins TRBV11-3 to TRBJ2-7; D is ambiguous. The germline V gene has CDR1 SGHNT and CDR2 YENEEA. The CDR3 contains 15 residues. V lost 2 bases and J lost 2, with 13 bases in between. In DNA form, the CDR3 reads TGTGCCAGCAGCTTATGGGCCGGTGGAGCCTACGAGCAGTACTTC. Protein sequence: CASSLWAGGAYEQYF. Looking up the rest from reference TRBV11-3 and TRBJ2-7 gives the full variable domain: EAGVVQSPRYKIIEKKQPVAFWCNPISGHNTLYWYLQNLGQGPELLIRYENEEAVDDSQLPKDRFSAERLKGVDSTLKIQPAELGDSAVYLCASSLWAGGAYEQYFGPGTRLTVT.

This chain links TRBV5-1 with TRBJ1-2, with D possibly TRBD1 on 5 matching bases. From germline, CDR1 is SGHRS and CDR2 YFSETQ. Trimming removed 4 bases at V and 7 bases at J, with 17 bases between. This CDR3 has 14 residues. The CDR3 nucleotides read TGCGCCAGCAGCGAACAGGTTGAGTCGGGTGGCTACACCTTC. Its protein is CASSEQVESGGYTF.

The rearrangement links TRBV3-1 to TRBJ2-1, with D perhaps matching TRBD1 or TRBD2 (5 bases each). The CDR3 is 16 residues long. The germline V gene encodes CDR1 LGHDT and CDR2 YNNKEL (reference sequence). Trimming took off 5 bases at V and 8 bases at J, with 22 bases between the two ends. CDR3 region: CASSAPGARRGDEQFF. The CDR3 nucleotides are TGTGCCAGCAGCGCTCCCGGGGCCCGAAGGGGCGATGAGCAGTTCTTC.